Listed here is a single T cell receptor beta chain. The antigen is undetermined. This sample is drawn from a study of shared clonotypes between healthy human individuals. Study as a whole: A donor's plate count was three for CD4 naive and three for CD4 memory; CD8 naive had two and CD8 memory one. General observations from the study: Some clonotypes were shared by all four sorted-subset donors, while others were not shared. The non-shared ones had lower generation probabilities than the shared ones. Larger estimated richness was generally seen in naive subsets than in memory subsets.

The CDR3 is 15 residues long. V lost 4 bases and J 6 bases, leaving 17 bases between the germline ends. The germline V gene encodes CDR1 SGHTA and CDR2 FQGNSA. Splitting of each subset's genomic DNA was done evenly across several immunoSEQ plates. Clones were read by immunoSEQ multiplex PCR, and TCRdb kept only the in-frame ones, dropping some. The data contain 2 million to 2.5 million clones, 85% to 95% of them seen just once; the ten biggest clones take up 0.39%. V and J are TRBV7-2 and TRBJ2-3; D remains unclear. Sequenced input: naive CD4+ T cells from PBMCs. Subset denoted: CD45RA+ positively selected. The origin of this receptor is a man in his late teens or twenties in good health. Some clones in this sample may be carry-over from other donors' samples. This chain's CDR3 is CASSYRSHPMDTQYF. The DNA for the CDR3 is TGTGCCAGCAGCTACCGTAGCCACCCCATGGATACGCAGTATTTT.